This section outlines one TCR beta chain sequence together with its context. This clonotype has at least ten counts. The antigen it binds to is not known. Base-call qualities are not available, and no considerably larger clone is one nucleotide away. This specimen belongs to a study of human T cells and chemical hapten exposure (dated by TCRdb to the early 2020s). Turning to the overall study: For sensitization, 2% DPC in acetone was applied to a roughly 2 cm by roughly 2 cm area of upper inner arm skin. Weekly therapeutic DPC doses were additionally applied to the scalp of patients throughout the roughly 25-week study period. Patch testing was done on the upper back using Finn chambers containing 0.01% DPC, and results were scored after 6 days according to International Contact Dermatitis Research Group standards. The patient cohort, mostly female, included alopecia areata with under or over 50% scalp involvement, alopecia totalis and alopecia universalis. Libraries were combined into a pool for sequencing, and differences in TCR yield between samples came mainly from small differences in library volumes within the pool. In alopecia patients, the study followed how the peripheral blood TCR repertoire changed in vivo over primary and secondary sensitization to diphenylcyclopropenone (DPC), a hapten. Blood samples were taken from patients before sensitization (week 0) and then at 2, 6 and about 24 weeks after DPC sensitization. Blood for TCR sequencing was provided by twenty-nine alopecia patients at one to four time points (pre-sensitization, 2, 6 and 24 weeks). Summary of the overall study and its limitations: Alopecia, a presumed autoimmune disease, was present in all patients, so the immune response of the patients might differ from that of healthy individuals. Significantly more large CDR3 similarity clusters were formed by expanded TCRs than by pre-sensitization or healthy control sets, consistent with antigen-driven responses. Patch test score correlated positively with the number of PT1 expanded TCRs, reaching significance at thresholds 8, 16 and 32 but not at 4. Repeated subsampling changed both the strength of the expansion versus patch-test correlation and the threshold at which the correlation became significant. No change with DPC sensitization was found in the number of TCRs above 1 in 1000 frequency, and no evidence of global repertoire structure alterations was found.

Receptor libraries were prepared by RACE. TCRdb shows the sequencer as NextSeq 500. Library preparation attached unique molecular identifiers to individual cDNA molecules for quantitative, reproducible TCR counting. Both TCR alpha and TCR beta chains were sequenced from each blood RNA sample. On the authors' methods: The median number of TCRs per sample was 90,000 to 100,000, ranging from 23,224 to 690,600. The Decombinator software suite was used to annotate the V, J and CDR3 of the TCR reads. For PS versus PT1 abundance plots, all samples were subsampled to the same number of TCRs (28,000). Expanded TCRs were defined as absent before sensitization and observed at least eight times at the 2-week time point. The public sequencing data were trimmed at Q25 with fastp and processed into clonotypes with MiXCR by TCRdb, which kept only in-frame beta chains. Entries are consolidated by CDR3 protein sequence, retaining the most common genes and DNA. The V and J calls and clone size come from TCRdb's table, not from the authors' own analysis. The sample table lists tens of thousands of distinct CDR3 sequences, about 6.7% of them with a count of one. The top ten constitute approximately 1.7% of the sample.

The time point label, as the study defines it: pre-sensitization, week 0. In light of the paper, this sample's treatment or condition label describes: therapeutic diphenylcyclopropenone sensitization with weekly scalp DPC. At each patch-test visit, blood was drawn before the patch test was applied. Patients were eligible if aged 18 to 70, diagnosed with alopecia and judged suitable for DPC therapy, and pregnant patients were excluded. Total RNA was extracted from unfractionated whole blood collected in Tempus Blood RNA tubes. The material sequenced was whole blood, taken in connection with sensitization to the hapten diphenylcyclopropenone (DPC). This TCR was sampled from a woman between 25 and 40 years old with alopecia areata. Some clones in this sample may be carry-over from other donors' samples.

At the DNA level, the sequence is TGTGCCAGCAGCGCTTCCCAAGGTACGCAGTATTTT. It encodes CASSASQGTQYF. The sequence joins TRBV7-9 to TRBJ2-3, with no reliable assignment of the D segment. Including the terminal cysteine and phenylalanine, the CDR3 comprises 12 residues. Just the 36-base CDR3 DNA is kept, in frame starting at base 1. At the junction V is shortened by 5 bases and J by 8 bases, with 11 bases in between. Sequences SEHNR (CDR1) and FQNEAQ (CDR2) are obtained from the germline V gene (reference sequence).